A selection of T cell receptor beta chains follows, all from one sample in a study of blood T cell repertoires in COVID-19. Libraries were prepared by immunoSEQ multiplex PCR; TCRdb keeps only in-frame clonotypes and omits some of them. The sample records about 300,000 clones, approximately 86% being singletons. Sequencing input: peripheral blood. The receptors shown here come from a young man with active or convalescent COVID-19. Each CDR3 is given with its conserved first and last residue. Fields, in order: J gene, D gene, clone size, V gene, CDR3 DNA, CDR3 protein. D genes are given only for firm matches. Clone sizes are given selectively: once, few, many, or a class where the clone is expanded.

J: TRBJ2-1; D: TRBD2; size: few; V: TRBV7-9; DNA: TGTGCCAGCAGCCTTAGCGGGGGGGCCAGGAATGAGCAGTTCTTC; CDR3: CASSLSGGARNEQFF
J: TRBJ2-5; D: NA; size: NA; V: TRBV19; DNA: TGTGCCAGTAGTTTCGCGGGGGCCGGGGAGACCCAGTACTTC; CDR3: CASSFAGAGETQYF
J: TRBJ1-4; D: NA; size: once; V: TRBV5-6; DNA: TGTGCCAGCAGCTTTAGGGGGACGGTTAATAATGAAAAACTGTTTTTT; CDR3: CASSFRGTVNNEKLFF
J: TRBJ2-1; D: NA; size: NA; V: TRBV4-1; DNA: TGCGCCAGCAGCCAAGTGCCCCTAGCACTTGGTGGGCATGAGCAGTTCTTC; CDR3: CASSQVPLALGGHEQFF
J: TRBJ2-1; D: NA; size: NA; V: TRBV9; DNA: TGTGCCAGCAGCTCAGTTAAGTCGGGTGAGCAGTTCTTC; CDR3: CASSSVKSGEQFF
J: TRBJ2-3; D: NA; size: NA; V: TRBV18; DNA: TGTGCCAGCTCACCAGCCCTACAGGATACGCAGTATTTT; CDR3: CASSPALQDTQYF
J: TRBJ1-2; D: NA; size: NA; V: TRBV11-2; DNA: TGTGCCAGCAGCTTAGTGGGGGGGATCCAGAACTATGGCTACACCTTC; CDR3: CASSLVGGIQNYGYTF
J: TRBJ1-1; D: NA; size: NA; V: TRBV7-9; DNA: TGTGCCAGCAGCGCACACAGTAACACTGAAGCTTTCTTT; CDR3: CASSAHSNTEAFF
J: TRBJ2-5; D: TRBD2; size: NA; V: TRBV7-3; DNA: TGTGCCAGCAGCCTAGCCGGACTAGCGGGGGAACAAGAGACCCAGTACTTC; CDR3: CASSLAGLAGEQETQYF
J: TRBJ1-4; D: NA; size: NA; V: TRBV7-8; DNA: TGTGCCAGCAGCTTAACCGGGGGGAGTGAAAAACTGTTTTTT; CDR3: CASSLTGGSEKLFF
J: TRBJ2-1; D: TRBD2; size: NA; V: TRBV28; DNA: TGTGCCAGCAGTTTAAAGGTTCTAGCGGCCTACAATGAGCAGTTCTTC; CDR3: CASSLKVLAAYNEQFF
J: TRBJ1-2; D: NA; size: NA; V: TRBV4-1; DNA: TGCGCCAGCAGCCAAGAGGGAAGGGGAGGGGGCTACACCTTC; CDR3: CASSQEGRGGGYTF
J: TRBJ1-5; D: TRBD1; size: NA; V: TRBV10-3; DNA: TGTGCCATCGGACAGGGGAACCAGCCCCAGCATTTT; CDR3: CAIGQGNQPQHF
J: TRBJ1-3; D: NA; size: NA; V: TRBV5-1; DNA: TGCGCCAGCAGCTTGGAGGCGGGGGCGCGAGGAAACACCATATATTTT; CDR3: CASSLEAGARGNTIYF
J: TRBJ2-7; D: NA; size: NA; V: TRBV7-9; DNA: TGTGCCACCGCCTCGGGGATGTCTACCTACGAGCAGTACTTC; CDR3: CATASGMSTYEQYF
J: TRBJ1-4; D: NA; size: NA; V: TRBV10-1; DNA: TGCGCCAGCAGTGAGTCGACCGGGAGAGGTGAAAAACTGTTTTTT; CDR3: CASSESTGRGEKLFF
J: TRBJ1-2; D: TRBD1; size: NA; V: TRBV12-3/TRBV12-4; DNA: TGTGCCAGCAGCCCATACAGGGGAAATGGCTACACCTTC; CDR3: CASSPYRGNGYTF
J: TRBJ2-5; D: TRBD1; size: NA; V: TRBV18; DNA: TGTGCCAGCTCGACAGGGGTGACGGAGACCCAGTACTTC; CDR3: CASSTGVTETQYF
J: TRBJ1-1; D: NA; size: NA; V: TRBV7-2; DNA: TGTGCCAGCAGCTTAAACTTACAGGGGAACACTGAAGCTTTCTTT; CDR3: CASSLNLQGNTEAFF
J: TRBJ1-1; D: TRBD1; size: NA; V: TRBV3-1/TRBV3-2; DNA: TGTGCCAGCAGCCTGACAGGGGAGACTGAAGCTTTCTTT; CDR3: CASSLTGETEAFF
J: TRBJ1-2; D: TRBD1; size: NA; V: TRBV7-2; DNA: TGTGCCAGCGAGGGGGCCCCTCCCTTTAACTATGGCTACACCTTC; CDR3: CASEGAPPFNYGYTF
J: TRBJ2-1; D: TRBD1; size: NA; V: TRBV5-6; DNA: TGTGCCAGCAGCCCCGGACAGGGCTACAATGAGCAGTTCTTC; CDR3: CASSPGQGYNEQFF
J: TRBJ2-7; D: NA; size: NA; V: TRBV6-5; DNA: TGTGCCAGCAGTCTATCAGGAACGGGAGCCTACGAGCAGTACTTC; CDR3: CASSLSGTGAYEQYF
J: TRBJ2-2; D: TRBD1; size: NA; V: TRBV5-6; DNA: TGTGCCAGCAGCTTTATTGGGACAGGGTACACCGGGGAGCTGTTTTTT; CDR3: CASSFIGTGYTGELFF
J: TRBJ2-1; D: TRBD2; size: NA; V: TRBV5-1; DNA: TGCGCCAGCAGCCTGAGCGGAGTAGCGGGGGGGAATGAGCAGTTCTTC; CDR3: CASSLSGVAGGNEQFF
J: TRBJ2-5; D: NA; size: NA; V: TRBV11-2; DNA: TGTGCCAGCAGGGTCATAGCGCTGGAGACCCAGTACTTC; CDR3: CASRVIALETQYF
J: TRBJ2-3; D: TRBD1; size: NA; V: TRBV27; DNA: TGTGCCAGTATGAAGGACAGGTCCACAGATACGCAGTATTTT; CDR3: CASMKDRSTDTQYF
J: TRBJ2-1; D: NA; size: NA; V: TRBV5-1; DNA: TGCGCCAGCAGCGGAGATACAGGGTCCTTTGAGCAGTTCTTC; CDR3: CASSGDTGSFEQFF
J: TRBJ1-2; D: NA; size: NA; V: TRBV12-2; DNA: TGTGCAAGTCGCTTAGTCGCAGACAGGCAAACATATGGCTACACCTTC; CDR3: CASRLVADRQTYGYTF
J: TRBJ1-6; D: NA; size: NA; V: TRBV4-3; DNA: TGCGCCAGCAGGGAAACGACGGGCTATAATTCACCCCTCCACTTT; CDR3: CASRETTGYNSPLHF
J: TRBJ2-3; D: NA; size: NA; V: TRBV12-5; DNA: TGTGCTAGTGGTTTGACGACCGGGACTAGCACAGATACGCAGTATTTT; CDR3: CASGLTTGTSTDTQYF
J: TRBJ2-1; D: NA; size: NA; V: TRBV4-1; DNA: TGCGCCAGCAGCCAACCGATCCTAAGGAGGGACCATGAGCAGTTCTTC; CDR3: CASSQPILRRDHEQFF
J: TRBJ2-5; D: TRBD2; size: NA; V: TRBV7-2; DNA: TGTGCCAGCAGCTTCCCTAGCGGGGAGACGGAGATGTTAGAGACCCAGTACTTC; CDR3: CASSFPSGETEMLETQYF
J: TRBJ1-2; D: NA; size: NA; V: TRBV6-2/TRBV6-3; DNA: TGTGCCAGCAGTTACCCCCTTAATAGCGGCTACACCTTC; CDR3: CASSYPLNSGYTF
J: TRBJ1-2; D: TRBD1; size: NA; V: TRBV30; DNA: TGTGCCTGGAGTCCTCAAAGTCCGGGACAGAGGTTCCATGGCTACACCTTC; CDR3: CAWSPQSPGQRFHGYTF
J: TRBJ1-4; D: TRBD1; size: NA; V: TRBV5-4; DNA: TGTGCCAGCAGCTTCTTTACCGGGACAGGGCCTGCAACTAATGAAAAACTGTTTTTT; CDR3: CASSFFTGTGPATNEKLFF
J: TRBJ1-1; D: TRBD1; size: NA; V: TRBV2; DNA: TGTGCCAGCGGACAGGGGCTGGGGAACACTGAAGCTTTCTTT; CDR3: CASGQGLGNTEAFF
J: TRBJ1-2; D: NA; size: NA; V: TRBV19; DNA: TGTGCCAGTACCCTGACAGAGAACTATGGCTACACCTTC; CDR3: CASTLTENYGYTF
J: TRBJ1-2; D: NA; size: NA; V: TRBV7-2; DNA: TGTGCCAGCAGCTTAGGTGGCAGTAACTATGGCTACACCTTC; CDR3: CASSLGGSNYGYTF
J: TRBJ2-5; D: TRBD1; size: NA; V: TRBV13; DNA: TGTGCCAGCAGCTTAGGACAGGGGGAAAAAGAGACCCAGTACTTC; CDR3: CASSLGQGEKETQYF
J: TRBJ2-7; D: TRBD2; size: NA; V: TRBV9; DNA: TGTGCCAGCAGCGTAGGTGATAGCGGGGGGGCGAGCGGCTACGAGCAGTACTTC; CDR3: CASSVGDSGGASGYEQYF
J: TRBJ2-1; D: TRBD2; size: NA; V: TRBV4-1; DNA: TGCGCCAGCAGCCTCCTCCAGAGTAGCGGGGTCAATGAGCAGTTCTTC; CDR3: CASSLLQSSGVNEQFF
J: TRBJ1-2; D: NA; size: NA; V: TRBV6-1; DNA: TGTGCCAGCACCCTGGTCAGGGGAAACGGCTACACCTTC; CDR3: CASTLVRGNGYTF